The next 19 T cell receptor beta chains were all read from a single sample in a study of long-term antiretroviral therapy in people with HIV. Runs used v3.0 of the immunoSEQ assay and were done at survey level. This table comes from immunoSEQ multiplex PCR, and its TCRdb copy is limited to in-frame clones, with some not included. The sample has 35,000 to 45,000 clones; roughly 82% are singletons. This material consisted of unsorted PBMCs, taken 0.3 years after starting antiretroviral therapy. The receptors here all came from a man aged 18 to 30 with HIV.

This chain joins TRBV28 and TRBJ2-7; possible D gene TRBD2, 5 bases. CDR1 is MDHEN, CDR2 SYDVKM, per germline. Trimming removed 7 bases at V and 3 bases at J, with 16 bases between. The CDR3 runs to 14 residues. In nucleotides, the CDR3 is TGTGCCAGCATTCCGCCTAACGGGAACTACGAGCAGTACTTC. Protein product: CASIPPNGNYEQYF.

This chain joins TRBV19 and TRBJ2-7; TRBD2 matches 11 bases. Germline trimming cut 0 bases from V and 7 bases from J; bases unmatched to any gene: 5. The CDR3 contains 15 residues. The germline gives CDR1 LNHDA, CDR2 SQIVND (reference sequence). CDR3 residues: CASSIESSSGREQYF. In nucleotides, the CDR3 is TGTGCCAGTAGTATAGAGTCCTCTAGCGGGAGGGAGCAGTACTTC.

The sample holds a few counts of this clone. The genes are TRBV12-5 and TRBJ1-1; D unresolved. The germline V gene has CDR1 LGHNT and CDR2 FRNRAP. The CDR3 is 12 residues long. Trimming cost V 4 bases and J 1 base, with 4 bases left between them. CDR3 sequence: CASGSGNTEAFF. DNA for the CDR3: TGTGCTAGTGGTTCCGGGAACACTGAAGCTTTCTTT.

The chain links TRBV2 to TRBJ2-5, with 7 bases matching TRBD2. Trimming took 7 bases from V and 2 from J; bases not matched to a gene: 10. Germline values: CDR1 SNHLY, CDR2 FYNNEI. The CDR3 sequence is 15 residues long. CDR3 DNA: TGTGCCAGCAAGGCCCAGCGGGAAGCACAAGAGACCCAGTACTTC. Its protein is CASKAQREAQETQYF.

This clone was observed a few times. CDR3 DNA sequence: TGTGCCAGCAGCTCTCGAGGGGGCTGGACCGGGGAGCTGTTTTTT. Amino acid sequence: CASSSRGGWTGELFF. V gene TRBV7-2 combines with J gene TRBJ2-2; 7 positions match TRBD1. The CDR3 runs to 15 residues. Germline lookup yields CDR1 SGHTA and CDR2 FQGNSA. J gave up 5 bases and V 4 bases, and 7 bases lay outside the gene matches.

The chain recombines TRBV4-1 with TRBJ2-2; possibly TRBD1 for D (5 bases). The germline V gene encodes CDR1 MGHRA and CDR2 YSYEKL. V gave up 1 base and J gave up 1 base, with 16 bases separating them. CDR3 size: 18 residues. The CDR3 spells CASSQGSGLIRNTGELFF. CDR3 bases: TGCGCCAGCAGCCAAGGGTCAGGGTTGATTCGGAACACCGGGGAGCTGTTTTTT.

The chain recombines TRBV5-4 with TRBJ2-3; maybe TRBD2 (7 bases). V lost 4 bases and J lost 5, with 20 bases in between. The germline V gene encodes CDR1 SGHNT and CDR2 YYREEE (reference sequence). CDR3 length: 16 amino acids. DNA of the CDR3: TGTGCCAGCAGCCCGGGTGGCGGGGGCAGGGGAGATACGCAGTATTTT. Its translation: CASSPGGGGRGDTQYF.

The chain is built from TRBV7-2 and TRBJ2-1; 11 nucleotides agree with TRBD2. The CDR3 length is 15 residues. The V and J ends lost 3 bases and 9 bases, in that order; junction bases with no gene match: 7. Germline values: CDR1 SGHTA, CDR2 FQGNSA. The CDR3 protein is CASSFTLAGETEQFF. In DNA, the CDR3 is TGTGCCAGCAGCTTTACACTAGCGGGGGAGACTGAGCAGTTCTTC. The entire variable domain, with the rest obtained from reference TRBV7-2 and TRBJ2-1, is as follows: GAGVSQSPSNKVTEKGKDVELRCDPISGHTALYWYRQSLGQGLEFLIYFQGNSAPDKSGLPSDRFSAERTGGSVSTLTIQRTQQEDSAVYLCASSFTLAGETEQFFGPGTRLTVL.

This clone appeared a few times. The chain recombines TRBV15 with TRBJ2-7, with 9 bases identical to TRBD2. The CDR3 loop spans 16 amino acids. The germline V gene has CDR1 LNHNV and CDR2 YYDKDF (reference sequence). V lost 0 bases and J lost 6; bases outside the gene matches: 9. In nucleotides, the CDR3 is TGTGCCACCAGCAGAGATCGGGGTAGCGGGAGTCGCGAGCAGTACTTC. This encodes CATSRDRGSGSREQYF. Based on the CDR3 plus reference TRBV15 and TRBJ2-7, the full variable domain is DAMVIQNPRYQVTQFGKPVTLSCSQTLNHNVMYWYQQKSSQAPKLLFHYYDKDFNNEADTPDNFQSRRPNTSFCFLDIRSPGLGDTAMYLCATSRDRGSGSREQYFGPGTRLTVT.

The rearrangement joins TRBV30 to TRBJ2-5; weak D call: TRBD1 (5 bases). Germline V gene data show CDR1 as GTSNPN and CDR2 as SVGIG (reference sequence). The CDR3 sequence is 12 residues long. The ends were cut back, 2 bases at V and 5 bases at J, with 9 bases in the middle. The CDR3, as DNA: TGTGCCTGGAGTTTTTCAGGGGAGACCCAGTACTTC. Amino acids: CAWSFSGETQYF.

This clone was counted only a few times. The rearrangement uses TRBV5-6 and TRBJ1-2; D gene unclear. V lost 2 bases, J lost 5 bases, and 13 bases lay in between. CDR3 length: 14 residues. Germline V gives CDR1 SGHDT, CDR2 YYEEEE. The CDR3 sequence: CASSFIGVEYGYTF. Here the CDR3 DNA reads TGTGCCAGCAGCTTTATTGGGGTTGAGTATGGCTACACCTTC.

The V call is TRBV6-6, the J call TRBJ1-5, with D tentatively TRBD1 (5 bases). The germline V and J ends were trimmed by 2 bases and 4 bases, with 12 bases remaining between them. CDR1 is MNHNY, CDR2 SVGAGI, per germline (reference sequence). This CDR3 comprises 15 residues. In DNA, the CDR3 is TGTGCCAGCAGTTACGGGTCAGGGTATAATCAGCCCCAGCATTTT. Amino acids: CASSYGSGYNQPQHF.

This rearrangement joins TRBV7-9 to TRBJ2-7; the match to TRBD1 covers 8 bases. Germline V gene sequence: CDR1 SEHNR, CDR2 FQNEAQ (reference sequence). This CDR3 has 16 amino acids. Losses at the gene ends were 5 bases for V and 4 bases for J; bases not matched to a gene: 13. In DNA, the CDR3 is TGTGCCAGCAGCGCCAAAAACCGGGACAGGATTTACGAGCAGTACTTC. It translates to CASSAKNRDRIYEQYF.

The V and J genes are TRBV6-1 and TRBJ1-4; TRBD1 might be the D (6 bases). Germline V gene lookup returns CDR1 MNHNS and CDR2 SASEGT. V was trimmed by 6 bases and J by 4 bases, leaving 15 bases between them. The CDR3 length is 15 residues. The CDR3 here is CASSEKRGSNEKLFF. The CDR3 DNA follows: TGTGCCAGCAGCGAGAAAAGGGGGAGTAATGAAAAACTGTTTTTT.

The chain employs TRBV5-4 and TRBJ1-4, with D possibly being TRBD1 (5 bases). Germline V gene lookup returns CDR1 SGHNT and CDR2 YYREEE (reference sequence). This CDR3 comprises 12 residues. Trimming pared 0 bases from V and 8 bases from J, leaving 5 bases between. The CDR3 loop reads CASSLGGEKLFF. CDR3 nucleotides: TGTGCCAGCAGCTTGGGGGGGGAAAAACTGTTTTTT.

The chain has TRBV7-6 and TRBJ2-3; D might be TRBD1 or TRBD2, each matching 5 bases. Trimming shortened V by 5 bases and J by 6 bases, and 18 bases separated the two germline ends. CDR1 SGHVS and CDR2 FNYEAQ come from the germline V gene. This CDR3 spans 15 amino acids. The CDR3 nucleotides read TGTGCCAGCAGCCCGCTGGGACGTCCCGGGGATACGCAGTATTTT. It codes for CASSPLGRPGDTQYF.

J is TRBJ2-7 and V is TRBV4-1; D may correspond to TRBD1 or TRBD2 (5 bases each). Trimming left V 3 bases short and J 3 bases short, with 15 bases between. CDR1 and CDR2 from the germline V gene are MGHRA and YSYEKL. This CDR3 comprises 15 residues. CDR3 bases: TGCGCCAGCAGCCAGGGACCCGTGGAAGACTACGAGCAGTACTTC. It translates to CASSQGPVEDYEQYF.

This chain joins TRBV18 and TRBJ2-5, with TRBD2 matching 8 bases. This CDR3 is built from 16 residues. Germline CDR1 reads KGHSH; CDR2 reads LQKENI. V gave up 2 bases and J gave up 1 base; unmatched junction bases: 6. The chain's CDR3 is CASSPSAGDRQETQYF. As DNA, the CDR3 is TGTGCCAGCTCACCATCAGCGGGGGATCGCCAAGAGACCCAGTACTTC.

The V and J genes are TRBV4-1 and TRBJ2-7; D possibly corresponds to TRBD2 (5 bases). With 4 bases removed from V and 5 bases from J, the gap between germline ends came to 9 bases. Looked up from germline, CDR1 is MGHRA and CDR2 is YSYEKL. There are 12 residues in the CDR3. The CDR3 bases are TGCGCCAGCAGCCCCGCCGGGGACGAGCAGTACTTC. It translates to CASSPAGDEQYF.